This T cell receptor beta chain was observed in a study of blood T cells in healthy people across ages. Findings and limits, study-wide: When set beside aged donors, long-lived donors presented more naive CD4+ cells and higher diversity. The study lacked donor CMV status, which possibly confounded expanded clonotype changes. What prevented conclusive comparison of naive and antigen-experienced cells was that PBMCs were unsorted. Roughly linear age-related decline in beta diversity appeared, significant by age around 38.

A sample-barcoded 5' primer and a J-beta primer mix were used in a second PCR of about 7 to 12 cycles. TCRdb independently ran MiXCR on the 5' RACE reads; one entry per CDR3 protein. The table records 700,000 to 850,000 distinct CDR3 sequences, under 40% of them present only once. Worth noting for this clonotype: Its specificity is unknown.

Germline CDR1 and CDR2: LGHDT and YNNKEL (reference sequence). CDR3 length: 18 amino acids. V trimming: 4 bases; J trimming: 1 base; junction bases outside the gene matches: 8. The sample consisted of blood. The receptor was derived from a man between 18 and 29 years old in good health. V and J are TRBV3-1 and TRBJ2-6, with 9 bases fitting TRBD1. The chain's CDR3 is CASSPGQGRGSGANVLTF. CDR3 DNA sequence: TGTGCCAGCAGCCCGGGACAGGGAAGAGGATCTGGGGCCAACGTCCTGACTTTC.